This is a list of T cell receptor beta chains from one sample in a study of PD-1 blockade in classical Hodgkin lymphoma. Assay: immunoSEQ multiplex PCR; the TCRdb copy retains only in-frame clones and omits some. The table records around 60,000 clones, around 89% of them present only once. This specimen consisted of peripheral blood mononuclear cells (PBMCs), obtained before the second cycle of nivolumab. These receptors all stem from a human donor with classical Hodgkin lymphoma. Both conserved end residues are part of each CDR3. D genes are given only for firm matches. Size is stated for part of the rows, as once, few or many counts, or as a class when the clone is expanded.

J: TRBJ2-3; V: TRBV4-2; size: -; D: TRBD2; CDR3: CASSQAGGLDTQYF; DNA: TGTGCCAGCAGCCAAGCGGGGGGGCTAGATACGCAGTATTTT
J: TRBJ1-6; V: TRBV9; size: -; D: -; CDR3: CASSARQYNSPLHF; DNA: TGTGCCAGCAGCGCACGGCAGTATAATTCACCCCTCCACTTT
J: TRBJ2-1; V: TRBV6-5; size: -; D: -; CDR3: CASSYFSGPYNEQFF; DNA: TGTGCCAGCAGTTACTTTAGCGGCCCCTACAATGAGCAGTTCTTC
J: TRBJ2-5; V: TRBV4-1; size: -; D: TRBD2; CDR3: CASSQASGGYQETQYF; DNA: TGCGCCAGCAGCCAAGCTAGCGGAGGATACCAAGAGACCCAGTACTTC
J: TRBJ1-1; V: TRBV5-1; size: -; D: -; CDR3: CASLSTPNNAEAFF; DNA: TGCGCCAGCCTCTCGACCCCTAACAACGCTGAAGCTTTCTTT
J: TRBJ1-2; V: TRBV2; size: -; D: TRBD1; CDR3: CASSQLGQGNYGYTF; DNA: TGTGCCAGCAGTCAGTTAGGACAGGGTAACTATGGCTACACCTTC
J: TRBJ1-2; V: TRBV6-6; size: few; D: -; CDR3: CASSLGGYTF; DNA: TGTGCCAGCAGTCTGGGCGGCTACACCTTC
J: TRBJ1-1; V: TRBV28; size: -; D: TRBD1; CDR3: CASKGAGQQHTEAFF; DNA: TGTGCCAGCAAGGGGGCCGGACAGCAACACACTGAAGCTTTCTTT
J: TRBJ1-2; V: TRBV9; size: -; D: -; CDR3: CASSVAQSDTLAYGYTF; DNA: TGTGCCAGCAGCGTAGCCCAAAGCGACACCCTTGCGTATGGCTACACCTTC
J: TRBJ1-5; V: TRBV28; size: -; D: -; CDR3: CASSLYQGQPQHF; DNA: TGTGCCAGCAGTCTATACCAGGGTCAGCCCCAGCATTTT
J: TRBJ2-7; V: TRBV11-2; size: once; D: TRBD2; CDR3: CASSLPPGGDIYEQYF; DNA: TGTGCCAGCAGCTTACCCCCGGGGGGAGACATCTACGAGCAGTACTTC
J: TRBJ2-4; V: TRBV6-6; size: -; D: TRBD1; CDR3: CASSDTRQGEFYF; DNA: TGTGCCAGCAGTGATACCCGACAGGGGGAGTTTTACTTC
J: TRBJ1-2; V: TRBV5-8; size: -; D: -; CDR3: CASSLNLGRLYGYTF; DNA: TGTGCCAGCAGCTTGAATTTAGGGCGACTCTATGGCTACACCTTC
J: TRBJ1-6; V: TRBV19; size: -; D: -; CDR3: CASSIRDRGSPLHF; DNA: TGTGCCAGTAGTATTCGGGATCGCGGGTCACCCCTCCACTTT
J: TRBJ1-6; V: TRBV30; size: -; D: -; CDR3: CAWSPGYSPLHF; DNA: TGTGCCTGGAGCCCCGGCTATTCACCCCTCCACTTT
J: TRBJ2-5; V: TRBV4-1; size: -; D: -; CDR3: CASSQDRPLPGRWEETQYF; DNA: TGCGCCAGCAGCCAAGATCGACCCCTTCCGGGACGGTGGGAAGAGACCCAGTACTTC
J: TRBJ1-4; V: TRBV6-1; size: -; D: -; CDR3: CASRSTEPEKLFF; DNA: TGTGCCAGCAGGTCAACCGAACCTGAAAAACTGTTTTTT
J: TRBJ2-4; V: TRBV2; size: -; D: TRBD2; CDR3: CASRLGLAGENIQYF; DNA: TGTGCCAGCAGGCTTGGACTAGCGGGGGAAAACATTCAGTACTTC
J: TRBJ1-5; V: TRBV21-1; size: -; D: -; CDR3: CASSKVYTRGRDSNQPQHF; DNA: TGTGCCAGCAGCAAAGTGTACACCAGGGGGCGGGATAGCAATCAGCCCCAGCATTTT
J: TRBJ2-3; V: TRBV6-5; size: -; D: -; CDR3: CASSDSARTDTQYF; DNA: TGTGCCAGCAGCGATAGCGCCAGGACAGATACGCAGTATTTT
J: TRBJ2-3; V: TRBV5-1; size: -; D: -; CDR3: CASSTGTSPSTDTQYF; DNA: TGCGCCAGCAGCACAGGGACATCCCCCAGCACAGATACGCAGTATTTT
J: TRBJ2-2; V: TRBV9; size: -; D: TRBD2; CDR3: CASSVGAGANTGELFF; DNA: TGTGCCAGCAGCGTAGGAGCGGGGGCGAACACCGGGGAGCTGTTTTTT
J: TRBJ1-2; V: TRBV6-6; size: once; D: -; CDR3: CASRPRETSYGYTF; DNA: TGTGCCAGCAGGCCCCGTGAAACCTCTTATGGCTACACCTTC
J: TRBJ2-1; V: TRBV21-1; size: -; D: -; CDR3: CASPTVGIRGDNEQFF; DNA: TGTGCCAGCCCTACGGTTGGGATACGGGGGGACAATGAGCAGTTCTTC
J: TRBJ1-4; V: TRBV29-1; size: few; D: -; CDR3: CSVVTGMNEKLFF; DNA: TGCAGCGTTGTAACAGGGATGAATGAAAAACTGTTTTTT
J: TRBJ2-5; V: TRBV6-6; size: few; D: -; CDR3: CASSSRGQETQYF; DNA: TGTGCCAGCAGTTCTCGGGGGCAAGAGACCCAGTACTTC
J: TRBJ2-3; V: TRBV4-1; size: -; D: TRBD2; CDR3: CASSGSTSGDTDTQYF; DNA: TGCGCCAGCAGCGGTAGTACTAGCGGGGACACAGATACGCAGTATTTT
J: TRBJ2-7; V: TRBV9; size: -; D: -; CDR3: CASSSRLVPDEQYF; DNA: TGTGCCAGCAGCTCTAGACTAGTTCCTGACGAGCAGTACTTC
J: TRBJ2-3; V: TRBV2; size: -; D: -; CDR3: CASRGGGEDTQYF; DNA: TGTGCCAGCAGGGGAGGTGGCGAAGATACGCAGTATTTT
J: TRBJ2-1; V: TRBV5-1; size: -; D: -; CDR3: CASRNSYNEQFF; DNA: TGCGCCAGCCGTAACAGCTACAATGAGCAGTTCTTC
J: TRBJ1-6; V: TRBV5-6; size: -; D: TRBD1; CDR3: CASSFAATGAGSPLHF; DNA: TGTGCCAGCAGCTTCGCGGCGACAGGGGCTGGGTCACCCCTCCACTTT
J: TRBJ2-7; V: TRBV7-8; size: -; D: TRBD1; CDR3: CASSFGTGNYEQYF; DNA: TGTGCCAGCAGCTTTGGGACAGGCAACTACGAGCAGTACTTC
J: TRBJ1-2; V: TRBV5-1; size: -; D: -; CDR3: CASSLDGRANYGYTF; DNA: TGCGCCAGCAGCTTGGACGGGAGGGCTAACTATGGCTACACCTTC
J: TRBJ1-6; V: TRBV2; size: -; D: -; CDR3: CASSGDIQSSYNSPLHF; DNA: TGTGCCAGCAGTGGGGACATTCAGAGCTCCTATAATTCACCCCTCCACTTT
J: TRBJ2-3; V: TRBV5-1; size: -; D: -; CDR3: CASSLAGDTQYF; DNA: TGCGCCAGCAGCTTGGCGGGGGATACGCAGTATTTT
J: TRBJ2-1; V: TRBV5-1; size: -; D: TRBD2; CDR3: CASSPGTSGSSYNEQFF; DNA: TGCGCCAGCAGTCCCGGGACTAGCGGGAGCTCCTACAATGAGCAGTTCTTC
J: TRBJ2-1; V: TRBV19; size: -; D: TRBD1; CDR3: CASSITGTGYNEQFF; DNA: TGTGCCAGTAGTATTACCGGGACAGGGTACAATGAGCAGTTCTTC
J: TRBJ1-5; V: TRBV4-1; size: -; D: -; CDR3: CASSQALNQPQHF; DNA: TGCGCCAGCAGCCAAGCCCTTAATCAGCCCCAGCATTTT
J: TRBJ1-6; V: TRBV19; size: -; D: TRBD1; CDR3: CASSMAGGLGSPLHF; DNA: TGTGCCAGTAGTATGGCAGGGGGCTTGGGTTCACCCCTCCACTTT
J: TRBJ2-1; V: TRBV6-6; size: -; D: -; CDR3: CASSYGASSYNEQFF; DNA: TGTGCCAGCAGTTACGGGGCGAGCTCCTACAATGAGCAGTTCTTC
J: TRBJ2-3; V: TRBV5-1; size: -; D: -; CDR3: CASSLVGVNTQYF; DNA: TGCGCCAGCAGCTTGGTGGGGGTAAATACGCAGTATTTT